This TCR beta chain was profiled in a study of vaccination and CD4 T cells after COVID-19. In regard to this clonotype: The antigen is not known.

Documented treatment: roughly 10-day PBMC culture with coronavirus spike peptide pools or control peptides (ViraFEST assay). Sequencing of DNA taken from cultured CD4+ T cells relied on the Oncomine TCR Beta short-read assay. TCRdb reanalysed the PCR reads using MiXCR and keeps one entry per CDR3 protein. The sample lists more than 9,000 distinct CDR3 sequences; 60% to 70% were seen once. CDR1 SGHDN and CDR2 FVKESK come from the germline V gene. V was clipped by 3 bases and J by 2 bases; unmatched bases: 12. CDR3 length: 18 amino acids. The clonotype comes from a human donor who had recovered from COVID-19. V and J are TRBV14 and TRBJ2-7; 11 nucleotides line up with TRBD1. The sequencing input was CD4+ T cells from blood, cultured in vitro. The CDR3 loop is CASSQVPGQGDHPYEQYF. In DNA form, the CDR3 reads TGTGCCAGCAGCCAGGTCCCGGGACAGGGGGACCATCCCTACGAGCAGTACTTC.